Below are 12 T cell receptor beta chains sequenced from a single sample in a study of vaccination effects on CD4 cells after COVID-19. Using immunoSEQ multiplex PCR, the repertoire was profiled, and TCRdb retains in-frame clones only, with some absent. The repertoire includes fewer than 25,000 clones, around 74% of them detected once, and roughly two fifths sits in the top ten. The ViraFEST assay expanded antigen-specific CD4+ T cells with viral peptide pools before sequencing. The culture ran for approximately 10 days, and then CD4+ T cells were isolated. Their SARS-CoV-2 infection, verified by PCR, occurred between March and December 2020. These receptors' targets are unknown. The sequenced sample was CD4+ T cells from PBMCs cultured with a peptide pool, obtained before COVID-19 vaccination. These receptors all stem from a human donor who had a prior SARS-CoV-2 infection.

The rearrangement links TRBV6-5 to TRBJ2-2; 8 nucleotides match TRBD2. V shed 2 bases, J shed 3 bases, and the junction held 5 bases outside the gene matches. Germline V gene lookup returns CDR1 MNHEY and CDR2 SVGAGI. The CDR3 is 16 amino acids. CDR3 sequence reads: CASSYGRGGDTGELFF. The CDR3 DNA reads TGTGCCAGCAGTTACGGTCGGGGGGGGGACACCGGGGAGCTGTTTTTT.

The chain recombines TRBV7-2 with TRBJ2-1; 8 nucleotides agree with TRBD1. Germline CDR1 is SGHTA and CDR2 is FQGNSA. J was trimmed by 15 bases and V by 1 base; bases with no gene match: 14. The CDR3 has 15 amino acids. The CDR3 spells CASSLVFGTGGIMFF. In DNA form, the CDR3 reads TGTGCCAGCAGCTTAGTCTTTGGCACAGGGGGGATTATGTTCTTC.

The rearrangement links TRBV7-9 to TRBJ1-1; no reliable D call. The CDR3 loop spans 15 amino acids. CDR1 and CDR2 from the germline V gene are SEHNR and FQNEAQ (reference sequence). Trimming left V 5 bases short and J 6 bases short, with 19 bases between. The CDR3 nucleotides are TGTGCCAGCAGCCAGTCGGCGGGGTACGTCCCTGAAGCTTTCTTT. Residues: CASSQSAGYVPEAFF.

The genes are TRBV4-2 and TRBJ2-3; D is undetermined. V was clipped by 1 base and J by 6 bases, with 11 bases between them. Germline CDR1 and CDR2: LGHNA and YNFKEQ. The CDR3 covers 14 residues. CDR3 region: CASSQGTSRDTQYF. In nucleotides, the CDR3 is TGTGCCAGCAGCCAAGGGACCTCGAGGGATACGCAGTATTTT.

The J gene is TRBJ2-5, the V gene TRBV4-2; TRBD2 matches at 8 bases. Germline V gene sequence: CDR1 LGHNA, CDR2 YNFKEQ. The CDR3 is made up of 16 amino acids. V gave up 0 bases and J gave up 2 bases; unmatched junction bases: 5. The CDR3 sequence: CASSQDGTGGQETQYF. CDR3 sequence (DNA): TGTGCCAGCAGCCAAGATGGGACGGGAGGGCAAGAGACCCAGTACTTC.

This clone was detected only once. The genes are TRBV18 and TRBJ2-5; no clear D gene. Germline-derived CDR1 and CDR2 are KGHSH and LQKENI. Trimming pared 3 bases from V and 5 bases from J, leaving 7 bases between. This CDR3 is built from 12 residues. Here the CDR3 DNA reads TGTGCCAGCTCACCTGTTTTCGAGACCCAGTACTTC. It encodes CASSPVFETQYF.

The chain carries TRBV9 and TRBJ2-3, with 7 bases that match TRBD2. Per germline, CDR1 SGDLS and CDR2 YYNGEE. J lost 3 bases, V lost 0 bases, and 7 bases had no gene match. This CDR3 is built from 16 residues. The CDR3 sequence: CASSVDAGVFTDTQYF. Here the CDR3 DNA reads TGTGCCAGCAGCGTAGACGCGGGGGTGTTTACAGATACGCAGTATTTT.

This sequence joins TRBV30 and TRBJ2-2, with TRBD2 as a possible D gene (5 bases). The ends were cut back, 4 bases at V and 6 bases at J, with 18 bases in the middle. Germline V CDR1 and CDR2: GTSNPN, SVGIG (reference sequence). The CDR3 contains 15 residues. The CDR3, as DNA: TGTGCCTGGACGACGTTATCGGGGTGGTCCGGGGAGCTGTTTTTT. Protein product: CAWTTLSGWSGELFF.

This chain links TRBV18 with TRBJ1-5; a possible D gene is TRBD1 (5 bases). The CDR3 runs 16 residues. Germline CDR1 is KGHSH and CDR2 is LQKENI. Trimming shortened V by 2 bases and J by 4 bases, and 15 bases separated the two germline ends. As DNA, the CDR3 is TGTGCCAGCTCACCAGGCGGGGGAGGGCATAATCAGCCCCAGCATTTT. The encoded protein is CASSPGGGGHNQPQHF.

CDR3 coding DNA: TGTGCCAGCAGCTTAGGGTTCTCGGGGATTGGGGAGACCCAGTACTTC. It is translated as CASSLGFSGIGETQYF. The genes are TRBV11-2 and TRBJ2-5; tentatively, D is TRBD2 (5 bases). Trimming left V 1 base short and J 5 bases short, with 17 bases between. CDR3 length: 16 residues. CDR1 and CDR2 (germline): SGHAT, FQNNGV.

The CDR3 loop is CASSEEGNQPQHF. The CDR3 bases are TGTGCCAGCAGTGAAGAGGGTAATCAGCCCCAGCATTTT. V and J are TRBV2 and TRBJ1-5; D gene ambiguous. V lost 1 base to trimming and J lost 4 bases, with 5 bases between them. From germline, CDR1 is SNHLY and CDR2 FYNNEI. The CDR3 is made up of 13 amino acids.

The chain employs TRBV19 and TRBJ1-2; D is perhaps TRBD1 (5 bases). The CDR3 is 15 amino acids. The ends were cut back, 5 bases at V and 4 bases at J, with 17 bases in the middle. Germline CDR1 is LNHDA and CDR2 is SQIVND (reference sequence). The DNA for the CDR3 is TGTGCCAGTAGTTTTCGGGGCCCTGCACTCTATGGCTACACCTTC. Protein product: CASSFRGPALYGYTF.